Listed here is a single TCR beta chain. What antigen it recognizes has not been identified. Base qualities are missing; no much larger clone stands one base away. The source of the sample is a study of T cell changes during pregnancy in multiple sclerosis (dated by TCRdb to between 2019 and 2020). At the level of the whole study: The study examined how the T cell repertoire changed over the course of pregnancy in women with multiple sclerosis.

V is clipped by 6 bases and J by 3 bases, and the sequence between their germline boundaries is 17 bases long. CDR1 and CDR2 (LNHDA, SQIVND) derive from the germline V gene (reference sequence). The CDR3 starts with the cysteine, ends with the phenylalanine, and has 15 residues. CDR3 DNA only is kept here, 45 bases in frame from base 1. The library was built by means of the immunoSEQ multiplex PCR assay. TCRdb's version of the immuneACCESS table is confined to in-frame rearrangements and falls short of the full clone set. An unresolved V gene accounts for under half of the shortfall where checked; the remainder is of unknown origin. The sample profile shows tens of thousands of clones; more than 85% of them were found once. The ten largest clones represent 0.85% to 0.9% of the sample.

The receptor was derived from a female donor with multiple sclerosis, enrolled in a pregnancy study. Sequenced material: peripheral blood, taken before pregnancy. The V gene is TRBV19 and the J gene is TRBJ1-2; the D gene is perhaps TRBD1, from 6 matching bases. The CDR3 reads as follows: CASSRRNRDDYGYTF. The sequenced DNA is TGTGCCAGTAGCCGACGGAACAGGGACGACTATGGCTACACCTTC. The full variable domain, with segments outside the CDR3 supplied by the reference TRBV19 and TRBJ1-2 proteins, appears as DGGITQSPKYLFRKEGQNVTLSCEQNLNHDAMYWYRQDPGQGLRLIYYSQIVNDFQKGDIAEGYSVSREKKESFPLTVTSAQKNPTAFYLCASSRRNRDDYGYTFGSGTRLTVV.